Only one count was recorded for the clone carrying this TCR beta chain. The antigen is undetermined. These data are taken from a study of T cell responses to AZD1222 COVID-19 vaccine. Turning to the study itself: Both about-4-week and about-12-week second-dose recipients were combined.

Produced via immunoSEQ multiplex PCR; TCRdb's table is partial and in-frame only. This sample yields roughly 130,000 clones, of which under 95% are seen a single time; around 2.7% belongs to the top ten. V shed 3 bases, J shed 8 bases, and the junction held 11 bases outside the gene matches. This CDR3 contains 16 residues. Germline V CDR1 and CDR2: SGHTS, YDEGEE. Overall study results and limits: Seropositive at baseline were only 5 to 7 AZD1222 recipients.

The chain couples TRBV5-8 to TRBJ2-4, with 10 bases aligning to TRBD2. This receptor was obtained from an adult in good health. The specimen comprised peripheral blood, sampled on day 0 of AZD1222 vaccination. The CDR3: CASSWRDLAGVDIQYF. In nucleotides, the CDR3 is TGTGCCAGCAGCTGGAGAGATCTAGCGGGAGTGGACATTCAGTACTTC.